Below are 27 T cell receptor beta chains sequenced from a single sample in a study of T cells in Graves' hyperthyroidism and ophthalmopathy. Amplified regions were TCR beta CDR3 sequences from RNA transcripts. The HTBI set primed first-round TCR CDR3 RT-PCR. From the multiplex PCR reads, TCRdb called clonotypes with MiXCR, one entry per CDR3 protein. The data contain hundreds of thousands of distinct CDR3 sequences, more than 45% of them singletons. The sequencing input was peripheral blood or thyroid tissue (not recorded which). The receptors originated from a woman in her late teens or twenties with Graves' hyperthyroidism.

In regard to this clonotype: This clone may be a read error of a much larger clone one base away. The chain combines TRBV29-1 with TRBJ1-4; D ambiguous. This CDR3 contains 15 residues. Germline CDR1 and CDR2: SQVTM and ANQGSEA. As DNA, the CDR3 is TGCAGCGTTGAAGGCCCGGATTGGGGTGGTGAAAAACTGCTTTTT. It specifies CSVEGPDWGGEKLLF.

This clonotype was counted only a few times. The chain employs TRBV7-9 and TRBJ1-2, with D uncertain. V lost 5 bases to trimming and J lost 4 bases, with 14 bases between them. Germline lookup yields CDR1 SEHNR and CDR2 FQNEAQ (reference sequence). The CDR3 sequence is 14 residues long. CDR3 sequence reads: CASSHQRGAYGYTF. The CDR3, as DNA: TGTGCCAGCAGCCATCAACGGGGTGCCTATGGCTACACCTTC.

The genes are TRBV9 and TRBJ1-1, with D perhaps TRBD1 (6 bases). V was cut by 4 bases and J by 11 bases, with 21 bases left in between. CDR1 and CDR2 (germline): SGDLS, YYNGEE. The CDR3 covers 14 residues. This chain's CDR3 is CASSPYRDSIVAFF. CDR3 in DNA: TGTGCCAGCAGCCCTTACAGGGACTCTATTGTTGCTTTCTTT.

This rearrangement joins TRBV6-5 to TRBJ2-7, with a tentative D call TRBD1 (6 bases). Germline loops: CDR1 MNHEY, CDR2 SVGAGI. V lost 2 bases and J lost 2, with 10 bases in between. The CDR3 totals 14 residues. The CDR3 DNA follows: TGTGCCAGCAGTTACCTCGGACAGACCTACGAGCAGTACTTC. Translating gives CASSYLGQTYEQYF.

For this clonotype: Because the CDR3 is missing its conserved closing phenylalanine or tryptophan, this is likely a read error. The DNA is left out, because the CDR3 cannot be placed on it with certainty; the CDR3 is given as TCRdb lists it. The chain links TRBV10-2 to TRBJ1-6. Germline assignment: CDR1 WSHSY and CDR2 SAAADI. The CDR3 is 8 amino acids in total, end residues counted. This CDR3 reads CASSEDRS.

The chain recombines TRBV10-3 with TRBJ1-5; maybe TRBD1 (6 bases). V gave up 3 bases and J gave up 3 bases, with 12 bases separating them. The germline CDR1 and CDR2 sequences are ENHRY and SYGVKD. The CDR3 is made up of 15 amino acids. The DNA of the CDR3 is TGTGCCATCAGTGATGAGACAGGCTACAATCAGCCCCAGCATTTT. It translates to CAISDETGYNQPQHF.

The chain has TRBV29-1 and TRBJ1-2; D possibly corresponds to TRBD1 (6 bases). Germline CDR1 and CDR2: SQVTM and ANQGSEA. The germline V and J ends were trimmed by 7 bases and 10 bases, with 19 bases remaining between them. This CDR3 is built from 12 residues. CDR3 sequence (DNA): TGCAGCGGAAGGACAGACCAGGGGCCCTACACCTTC. Encoded protein: CSGRTDQGPYTF.

In its sample, this clonotype was seen many times. The chain has TRBV15 and TRBJ1-1; D ambiguous. V shed 9 bases and J shed 6 bases, with 20 bases lying between them. From germline, CDR1 is LNHNV and CDR2 YYDKDF (reference sequence). The CDR3 covers 14 residues. The CDR3 DNA reads TGTGCCACTCGTCTTGGTGGCGAGTCCCCTGAAGCTTTCTTT. Amino acid sequence: CATRLGGESPEAFF.

The chain combines TRBV24-1 with TRBJ2-1; tentative D call: TRBD1 (6 bases). This CDR3 has 17 amino acids. Germline assignment: CDR1 KGHDR and CDR2 SFDVKD. Trimming pared 3 bases from V and 2 bases from J, leaving 16 bases between. The CDR3 sequence: CATSDPGQLGPYNEQFF. The CDR3, as DNA: TGTGCCACCAGTGATCCCGGACAGTTGGGCCCCTACAATGAGCAGTTCTTC.

The V gene is TRBV29-1, the J gene TRBJ1-3; tentatively, D is TRBD1 (5 bases). Trimming removed 4 bases at V and 6 bases at J, with 13 bases between. CDR1 and CDR2 from the germline V gene are SQVTM and ANQGSEA. The CDR3 runs 13 residues. The CDR3 DNA sequence: TGCAGCGTTGGAGGGGCGGGGGAAAACACCATATATTTT. Its translation is CSVGGAGENTIYF.

This clonotype appeared a few times. This chain connects TRBV11-3 to TRBJ2-7, with a tentative D call TRBD1 (5 bases). V gave up 4 bases and J gave up 5 bases, with 18 bases separating them. Germline V gives CDR1 SGHNT, CDR2 YENEEA. The CDR3 is 15 amino acids. The CDR3 sequence: CASSSRPQGRHEQYF. The DNA of the CDR3 is TGTGCCAGCAGCTCGCGGCCCCAGGGTAGACACGAGCAGTACTTC.

This clonotype has at least ten counts. The V call is TRBV19, the J call TRBJ1-5; 7 nucleotides match TRBD1. Germline V gene data show CDR1 as LNHDA and CDR2 as SQIVND (reference sequence). V lost 9 bases and J lost 4; bases outside the gene matches: 9. This CDR3 is 14 amino acids long. CDR3 sequence (DNA): TGTGCCAGCAGCCTACAGGGGTGGAATCAGCCCCAGCATTTT. Translation: CASSLQGWNQPQHF.

Details on this clonotype: A clone one base away is much larger, so this may be a read error. The V call is TRBV2, the J call TRBJ2-5, with D tentatively TRBD2 (5 bases). V dropped 1 base and J dropped 5 bases, with 20 bases sitting between them. The CDR3 length is 17 residues. Germline V gene data show CDR1 as SNHLY and CDR2 as FYNNEI. The CDR3 DNA reads TGTGCCAGCAGTGAAGAGCTAGAGGGATTCCTTTGGGAGACCCAGTACTTC. Translated, it gives CASSEELEGFLWETQYF.

The chain is built from TRBV7-2 and TRBJ2-7; 7 bases are shared with TRBD1. The CDR3 is 15 residues long. V lost 5 bases to trimming and J lost 4 bases; unmatched junction nucleotides: 11. Germline V CDR1 and CDR2: SGHTA, FQGNSA. The CDR3 coding sequence is TGTGCCAGCAGCCCTCTGGTAGGGGGCGGGTACGAGCAGTACTTC. It is translated as CASSPLVGGGYEQYF.

V is TRBV19 and J is TRBJ2-1, with D perhaps matching TRBD2 (6 bases). This CDR3 region has 12 residues. Per the germline V gene, CDR1 is LNHDA and CDR2 is SQIVND (reference sequence). The V gene lost 8 bases and the J gene lost 5 bases, with 10 bases spanning the gap. DNA for the CDR3: TGTGCCAGTCGGGACTTGGACAATGAGCAGTTCTTC. Translation: CASRDLDNEQFF.

Worth noting for this clonotype: A much larger clone lies a single base off, so this may be a read error. J is TRBJ2-5 and V is TRBV7-9, with TRBD2 matching over 7 bases. CDR3 length equals 14 residues. From germline, CDR1 is SEHNR and CDR2 FQNEAQ (reference sequence). CDR3 region: CASSSPAGAETRYF. CDR3 sequence (DNA): TGTGCCAGCAGCTCCCCGGCGGGAGCAGAGACCCGGTACTTC. The full variable domain, completed using reference TRBV7-9 and TRBJ2-5, is DTGVSQNPRHKITKRGQNVTFRCDPISEHNRLYWYRQTLGQGPEFLTYFQNEAQLEKSRLLSDRFSAERPKGSFSTLEIQRTEQGDSAMYLCASSSPAGAETRYFGPGTRLLVL.

V is TRBV29-1 and J is TRBJ2-7; D is unresolved. The length of the CDR3 is 12 residues. Trimming cost V 5 bases and J 5 bases, with 13 bases left between them. Germline values: CDR1 SQVTM, CDR2 ANQGSEA. Written as DNA, the CDR3 is TGCAGCGTTAGGGCAGGTCACGACGAGCAGTACTTC. Its translation is CSVRAGHDEQYF.

About this clonotype itself: Just one base apart from a much larger clone, this may be a read error. The gene calls are TRBV10-3 and TRBJ2-7; 8 nucleotides match TRBD1. Germline values: CDR1 ENHRY, CDR2 SYGVKD. V was clipped by 2 bases and J by 7 bases; unmatched bases: 7. The CDR3 totals 14 residues. CDR3 bases: TGTGCCATCAGTGAGGGGGCAGGGGGCGAAGAGCAGTACTTC. It encodes CAISEGAGGEEQYF.

Notes on this clonotype: Mismatch with germline at one junction end may stem from a read error. The chain carries TRBV24-1 and TRBJ1-1; 8 nucleotides match TRBD1. The CDR3 consists of 14 residues. The germline gives CDR1 KGHDR, CDR2 SFDVKD. The CDR3 DNA is TGTGCCATCAGTCAAGCCAGGGGGCCTACTGAAGCTTTCTTT. Translated: CAISQARGPTEAFF.

This clonotype was observed a handful of times. CDR3 sequence: CASSLARGPETQYF. CDR3 coding DNA: TGTGCCAGCAGCTTAGCCAGGGGGCCGGAGACCCAGTACTTC. The chain uses TRBV7-9 and TRBJ2-5, with TRBD1 matching 8 bases. CDR3 length equals 14 residues. From germline, CDR1 is SEHNR and CDR2 FQNEAQ (reference sequence). After removal of 0 bases from V and 5 bases from J, the junction contained 2 bases not matched to a gene.

This clonotype was recorded at least ten times. The chain recombines TRBV25-1 with TRBJ1-2; TRBD1 aligns across 10 bases. CDR1 is MGHDK, CDR2 SYGVNS, per germline. This CDR3 is 14 amino acids long. With 7 bases clipped from V and 6 bases from J, the junction kept 8 bases outside the gene matches. The CDR3 bases are TGTGCCAGCACCGGGACAGGGGCATTTAATGGCTACACCTTC. Translated, it gives CASTGTGAFNGYTF.

The CDR3 loop is CSVIQGATDGYEQYF. The CDR3 DNA is TGCAGCGTTATACAGGGGGCGACGGATGGCTACGAGCAGTACTTC. The chain employs TRBV29-1 and TRBJ2-7; 9 bases align to TRBD1. Germline CDR1 is SQVTM and CDR2 is ANQGSEA. V dropped 5 bases and J dropped 3; count of bases not matched to a gene: 11. The CDR3 extends over 15 amino acids.

The genes are TRBV19 and TRBJ2-7; D may be TRBD1 or TRBD2 (5 bases each). Deletions cut 1 base from V and 3 bases from J, with 7 bases between. Germline CDR1 and CDR2: LNHDA and SQIVND (reference sequence). This CDR3 is 13 amino acids long. The CDR3 DNA follows: TGTGCCAGTAGTATAGCGGGGCACTACGAGCAGTACTTC. Protein product: CASSIAGHYEQYF.

The V call is TRBV29-1, the J call TRBJ2-3, with D unclear. The length of the CDR3 is 13 residues. CDR1 SQVTM and CDR2 ANQGSEA come from the germline V gene. V dropped 3 bases and J dropped 3 bases, with 10 bases sitting between them. The CDR3 nucleotides are TGCAGCGTTGATATGTTACAGACAGATACGCAGTATTTT. Translating it yields CSVDMLQTDTQYF.

The chain couples TRBV2 to TRBJ1-4, with TRBD1 matching 7 bases. Germline values: CDR1 SNHLY, CDR2 FYNNEI. J was trimmed by 7 bases and V by 4 bases; bases with no gene match: 18. The CDR3 runs to 18 residues. Here the CDR3 DNA reads TGTGCCAGCAGTGTGGACAGGCGTGAAGGGGGCAGTCTTGAAAAACTGTTTTTT. Amino acids: CASSVDRREGGSLEKLFF.

The chain couples TRBV7-3 to TRBJ1-1, with TRBD1 matching over 9 bases. The CDR3 covers 12 residues. Germline loops: CDR1 SGHTA, CDR2 FQGTGA. Trimming removed 6 bases from V and 11 bases from J; junction bases left unmatched: 7. For the CDR3, the DNA is TGTGCCAGCAGTCTCCCCGGGACAGGGGCTTTCTTT. Protein sequence: CASSLPGTGAFF. Full variable domain (outside the CDR3, taken from reference TRBV7-3 and TRBJ1-1): GAGVSQTPSNKVTEKGKYVELRCDPISGHTALYWYRQSLGQGPEFLIYFQGTGAADDSGLPNDRFFAVRPEGSVSTLKIQRTERGDSAVYLCASSLPGTGAFFGQGTRLTVV.

V usage is TRBV6-2 or TRBV6-3 and J usage is TRBJ2-2; D may be TRBD2 (6 bases). Germline CDR1 MNHEY, CDR2 SVGEGT. With 7 bases removed from V and 3 bases from J, the gap between germline ends came to 9 bases. This CDR3 region has 13 residues. The CDR3 DNA follows: TGTGCCAGCAAACGGGACTACACCGGGGAGCTGTTTTTT. Translation: CASKRDYTGELFF.